The subject of this entry is one TCR beta chain. Its antigen is not known. The trim removed 6 bases at V and 0 bases at J, leaving 8 bases unmatched. Germline V lookup: CDR1 MDHEN, CDR2 SYDVKM. The length of the CDR3 is 16 residues. This specimen belongs to a study of cytomegalovirus exposure and HLA in healthy donors. Across the study: The same platform as the 500 to 700 first-cohort repertoires was used for the 100 to 150 validation repertoires, a later analysis reported.

Using immunoSEQ multiplex PCR, the repertoire was profiled, and TCRdb retains in-frame clones only, with some absent. The data contain about 130,000 clones, about 90% of them seen just once; the ten biggest clones take up under 8%. General study findings and limits: For cytomegalovirus status, the classifier reportedly gave diagnoses with high specificity and sensitivity. It was around 160 TCR beta chains that were listed as cytomegalovirus-associated.

The receptor was derived from a woman aged 30 to 39 in good health and CMV-seropositive. The sequencing sample was made of PBMCs. The genes are TRBV28 and TRBJ1-5, with 7 bases aligning to TRBD1. Here the CDR3 reads CASRDPTGYSNQPQHF. The CDR3, as DNA: TGTGCCAGCAGGGATCCGACAGGGTATAGCAATCAGCCCCAGCATTTT.